The 22 T cell receptor beta chains below come from one sample, sequenced in a study of T cell responses to AZD1222 COVID-19 vaccine. The method was immunoSEQ multiplex PCR; TCRdb's version includes in-frame clones alone and lacks a portion of them. In the table there are over 100,000 clones, approximately 88% of which are singletons. The sample here was peripheral blood, taken on day 0 of AZD1222 vaccination. These receptor sequences come from an adult in good health.

J is TRBJ1-4 and V is TRBV20-1, with no clear D. The germline V gene has CDR1 DFQATT and CDR2 SNEGSKA (reference sequence). The CDR3 is 12 residues long. The V end lost 3 bases, the J end lost 7 bases, and 9 bases lay between the germline ends. In DNA form, the CDR3 reads TGCAGTGCTAGTAAGTTGGGTGAAAAACTGTTTTTT. Amino acid sequence: CSASKLGEKLFF.

V and J are TRBV15 and TRBJ1-1, with D possibly matching TRBD1 (6 bases). CDR1 and CDR2 (germline): LNHNV, YYDKDF (reference sequence). This CDR3 spans 14 amino acids. Trimming shortened V by 8 bases and J by 1 base, and 14 bases separated the two germline ends. The chain's CDR3 is CATEQGRTNTEAFF. In DNA form, the CDR3 reads TGTGCCACCGAACAGGGACGCACGAACACTGAAGCTTTCTTT.

V gene TRBV5-1 combines with J gene TRBJ1-3, with unresolved D. The V gene's germline CDR1 is SGHRS and CDR2 YFSETQ. Trimming pared 7 bases from V and 6 bases from J, leaving 17 bases between. The CDR3 length is 14 residues. The CDR3 is CASRDVPGVNTIYF. The DNA for the CDR3 is TGCGCCAGCCGAGATGTCCCAGGAGTAAACACCATATATTTT.

The rearrangement uses TRBV6-6 and TRBJ1-3, with D hard to call. This CDR3 is built from 14 residues. Germline V lookup: CDR1 MNHNY, CDR2 SVGAGI (reference sequence). V was clipped by 6 bases and J by 3 bases, with 12 bases between them. This CDR3 reads CASSASDLGNTIYF. CDR3 sequence (DNA): TGTGCCAGCAGCGCCTCGGACCTTGGAAACACCATATATTTT.

To note about this clone: At the DNA level, this CDR3 is encoded by other sequences in the same sample as well. The gene calls are TRBV5-1 and TRBJ1-1; D remains unclear. With 1 base removed from V and 5 bases from J, the gap between germline ends came to 9 bases. The germline V gene encodes CDR1 SGHRS and CDR2 YFSETQ. The CDR3 loop spans 13 amino acids. CDR3 sequence: CASSLTAETEAFF. The CDR3 DNA reads as TGCGCCAGCAGCTTGACGGCAGAGACTGAAGCTTTCTTT.

There are a few counts of this clone. The rearrangement uses TRBV12-5 and TRBJ1-2; D is perhaps TRBD1 (5 bases). Germline values: CDR1 LGHNT, CDR2 FRNRAP. V was cut by 2 bases and J by 8 bases, with 9 bases left in between. This CDR3 is built from 12 residues. CDR3 sequence: CASGLSGTGYTF. In nucleotides, the CDR3 is TGTGCTAGTGGTTTGTCGGGGACCGGCTACACCTTC. The whole variable domain, filled in from reference TRBV12-5 and TRBJ1-2, reads DARVTQTPRHKVTEMGQEVTMRCQPILGHNTVFWYRQTMMQGLELLAYFRNRAPLDDSGMPKDRFSAEMPDATLATLKIQPSEPRDSAVYFCASGLSGTGYTFGSGTRLTVV.

This chain links TRBV3-1 (or the pseudogene TRBV3-2) with TRBJ2-7; maybe TRBD2 (5 bases). This CDR3 contains 14 residues. With 4 bases removed from V and 7 bases from J, the gap between germline ends came to 17 bases. Looked up from germline, CDR1 is LGHDT and CDR2 is YNNKEL (reference sequence). The chain's CDR3 is CASSPPTTRREQYF. Here the CDR3 DNA reads TGTGCCAGCAGCCCCCCGACCACGAGGAGGGAGCAGTACTTC.

The chain carries TRBV7-9 and TRBJ1-5; D possibly corresponds to TRBD1 (6 bases). Germline CDR1 and CDR2: SEHNR and FQNEAQ (reference sequence). The CDR3 runs 12 residues. Trimming shortened V by 8 bases and J by 9 bases, and 14 bases separated the two germline ends. This chain's CDR3 is CASGGEGGPQHF. The CDR3 nucleotides read TGTGCCAGCGGAGGGGAGGGGGGGCCCCAGCATTTT. The whole variable domain, remainder taken from reference TRBV7-9 and TRBJ1-5, is DTGVSQNPRHKITKRGQNVTFRCDPISEHNRLYWYRQTLGQGPEFLTYFQNEAQLEKSRLLSDRFSAERPKGSFSTLEIQRTEQGDSAMYLCASGGEGGPQHFGDGTRLSIL.

The rearrangement uses TRBV6-2 or TRBV6-3 and TRBJ2-1; D gene unclear. The CDR3 contains 16 residues. Germline V gene data show CDR1 as MNHEY and CDR2 as SVGEGT. Trimming pared 5 bases from V and 6 bases from J, leaving 20 bases between. The CDR3 nucleotides are TGTGCCAGCAGTCCACCCGGTAGGCCCTCCGTCAATGAGCAGTTCTTC. It encodes CASSPPGRPSVNEQFF.

The CDR3 sequence is CSVDGENTGELFF. Written as DNA, the CDR3 is TGCAGCGTTGACGGTGAGAACACCGGGGAGCTGTTTTTT. The V call is TRBV29-1, the J call TRBJ2-2; D is ambiguous. The CDR3 is made up of 13 amino acids. Germline CDR1 SQVTM, CDR2 ANQGSEA. V lost 3 bases and J 1 base, leaving 6 bases between the germline ends.

V is TRBV27 and J is TRBJ1-2; 7 bases map to TRBD1. Germline V gene lookup returns CDR1 MNHEY and CDR2 SMNVEV (reference sequence). V was pared by 6 bases and J by 9 bases, with 10 bases of the junction left unmatched. The CDR3 contains 13 residues. The CDR3 DNA is TGTGCCAGCAGGGGGACAGCCAAAATGAGCTACACCTTC. It translates to CASRGTAKMSYTF.

V usage is TRBV2 and J usage is TRBJ2-6; 8 positions agree with TRBD1. Per the germline V gene, CDR1 is SNHLY and CDR2 is FYNNEI. The length of the CDR3 is 18 residues. V shed 7 bases, J shed 0 bases, and the junction held 11 bases outside the gene matches. The CDR3 DNA is TGTGCCAGCACTGACAGGGGCGGAATTAGCTCTGGGGCCAACGTCCTGACTTTC. The encoded protein is CASTDRGGISSGANVLTF.

This chain links TRBV7-2 with TRBJ1-5; perhaps TRBD1 as D (5 bases). The V end lost 5 bases, the J end lost 4 bases, and 12 bases lay between the germline ends. The CDR3 covers 14 residues. Germline V gives CDR1 SGHTA, CDR2 FQGNSA. CDR3 sequence (DNA): TGTGCCAGCAGCGCGGGGGGGGAGAATCAGCCCCAGCATTTT. Its translation is CASSAGGENQPQHF.

The chain has TRBV4-2 and TRBJ1-5, with 7 nucleotides matching TRBD1. In germline, CDR1 is LGHNA, CDR2 YNFKEQ. The CDR3 sequence is 15 residues long. V shed 4 bases, J shed 5 bases, and the junction held 8 bases outside the gene matches. CDR3 nucleotide sequence: TGTGCCAGCAGCCTTGGTGGACAGGAGGATCAGCCCCAGCATTTT. Translation gives CASSLGGQEDQPQHF.

The V call is TRBV6-5, the J call TRBJ1-2, with D tentatively TRBD1 (5 bases). V was trimmed by 0 bases and J by 8 bases, leaving 10 bases between them. The V gene's germline CDR1 is MNHEY and CDR2 SVGAGI. There are 13 residues in the CDR3. CDR3 DNA sequence: TGTGCCAGCAGTTACTCGGAAGGGGCGGGCTACACCTTC. Amino acid sequence: CASSYSEGAGYTF.

The genes are TRBV18 and TRBJ1-1, with D possibly matching TRBD1 (5 bases). V gave up 2 bases and J gave up 3 bases, with 13 bases separating them. Germline V gene data show CDR1 as KGHSH and CDR2 as LQKENI. CDR3 length equals 15 residues. CDR3: CASSPYGGEDTEAFF. In nucleotides, the CDR3 is TGTGCCAGCTCACCATACGGAGGGGAGGACACTGAAGCTTTCTTT.

CDR3 loop: CASSVGGRISGNTIYF. The CDR3 DNA reads as TGTGCCAGCAGCGTGGGGGGACGGATCTCTGGAAACACCATATATTTT. The J gene is TRBJ1-3, the V gene TRBV9; the D gene is possibly TRBD1 (5 bases). The V gene's germline CDR1 is SGDLS and CDR2 YYNGEE. The CDR3 covers 16 residues. V was shortened by 2 bases and J by 0 bases, with 12 bases between the two germline ends.

The J gene is TRBJ2-7, the V gene TRBV5-4; no reliable D call. CDR3 length equals 14 residues. The V end lost 0 bases, the J end lost 0 bases, and 7 bases lay between the germline ends. From germline, CDR1 is SGHNT and CDR2 YYREEE (reference sequence). Here the CDR3 reads CASSLGVSSYEQYF. The CDR3 coding sequence is TGTGCCAGCAGCTTGGGGGTTAGCTCCTACGAGCAGTACTTC.

This chain joins TRBV7-9 and TRBJ2-7; either TRBD1 or TRBD2 may fit D (5 bases each). Trimming stripped 4 bases from V and 6 bases from J, with 19 bases between. The CDR3 spans 15 residues. Germline V lookup: CDR1 SEHNR, CDR2 FQNEAQ (reference sequence). CDR3 sequence: CASSSKGTGVGEQYF. CDR3 sequence (DNA): TGTGCCAGCAGCTCGAAGGGGACCGGGGTTGGCGAGCAGTACTTC.

The chain is built from TRBV3-1 (or the pseudogene TRBV3-2) and TRBJ1-3, with unresolved D. The CDR3 runs to 13 residues. CDR1 is LGHDT and CDR2 is YNNKEL in the germline V gene (reference sequence). V lost 6 bases to trimming and J lost 4 bases, with 10 bases between them. CDR3 loop: CASRGYEGNTIYF. The CDR3 DNA reads TGTGCCAGCAGGGGGTACGAAGGAAACACCATATATTTT.

The V call is TRBV5-4, the J call TRBJ2-7; D call uncertain. V lost 0 bases, J lost 1 base, and 8 bases lay in between. CDR1 SGHNT and CDR2 YYREEE come from the germline V gene (reference sequence). The CDR3 is made up of 14 amino acids. The CDR3 sequence: CASSLDPASYEQYF. DNA for the CDR3: TGTGCCAGCAGCTTGGATCCAGCGTCCTACGAGCAGTACTTC.

This clone was counted between two and nine times. The chain is built from TRBV6-5 and TRBJ2-1; either TRBD1 or TRBD2 may fit D (5 bases each). Trimming pared 7 bases from V and 5 bases from J, leaving 12 bases between. This CDR3 has 13 amino acids. Germline-derived CDR1 and CDR2 are MNHEY and SVGAGI. CDR3 loop: CASNLGENNEQFF. The CDR3 DNA reads as TGTGCCAGCAACCTGGGGGAGAACAATGAGCAGTTCTTC.